This TCR beta chain emerged from a study of shared clonotypes between healthy human individuals. Study in general: Each donor's CD4 naive and CD4 memory cells filled three plates apiece, CD8 naive two, and CD8 memory one.

The method was immunoSEQ multiplex PCR; TCRdb's version includes in-frame clones alone and lacks a portion of them. The sample lists about 2,200,000 clones, 85% to 95% occurring once. Positively selected for CCR7, the CD45RO-negative cells used as naive CD8 cells excluded terminally differentiated effector memory CD45RA+ cells. Germline CDR1 and CDR2: MNHEY and SVGAGI. The CDR3 spans 15 residues. With V trimmed by 2 bases and J by 0 bases, 2 bases remained unmatched. The sequenced sample consisted of naive CD8+ T cells from PBMCs. The clonotype originates from a man aged 18 to 29 in good health. Some clones in this sample may be carry-over from other donors' samples. The chain carries TRBV6-5 and TRBJ2-7; TRBD2 agrees at 9 bases. The CDR3 loop is CASSYGLASSYEQYF. CDR3 DNA: TGTGCCAGCAGTTACGGACTAGCGAGCTCCTACGAGCAGTACTTC.